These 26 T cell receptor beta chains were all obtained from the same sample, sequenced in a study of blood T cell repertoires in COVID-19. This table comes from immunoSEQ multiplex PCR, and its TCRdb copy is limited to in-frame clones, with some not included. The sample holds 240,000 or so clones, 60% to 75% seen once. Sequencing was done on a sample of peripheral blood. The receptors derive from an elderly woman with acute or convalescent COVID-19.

CDR3 protein: CASSYLPRTGDGYTF. CDR3 coding DNA: TGTGCCAGCAGTTACCTCCCCCGGACAGGGGACGGCTACACCTTC. J is TRBJ1-2 and V is TRBV6-5; 9 bases line up with TRBD1. Germline V gene data show CDR1 as MNHEY and CDR2 as SVGAGI. The V gene end was trimmed by 2 bases and the J gene end by 8 bases; junction bases not matched to a gene: 9. The CDR3 runs to 15 residues.

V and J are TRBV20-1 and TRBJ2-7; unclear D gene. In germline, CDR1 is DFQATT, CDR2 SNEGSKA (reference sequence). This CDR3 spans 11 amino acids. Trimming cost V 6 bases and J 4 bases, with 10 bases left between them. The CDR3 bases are TGCAGTGCCGGAGAAGAATACGAGCAGTACTTC. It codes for CSAGEEYEQYF.

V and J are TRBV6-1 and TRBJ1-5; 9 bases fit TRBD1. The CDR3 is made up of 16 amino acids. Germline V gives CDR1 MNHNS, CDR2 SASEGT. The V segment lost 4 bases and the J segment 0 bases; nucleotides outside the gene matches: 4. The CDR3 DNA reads TGTGCCAGCAGTGGACAGGGGGTTTCTAGCAATCAGCCCCAGCATTTT. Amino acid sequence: CASSGQGVSSNQPQHF.

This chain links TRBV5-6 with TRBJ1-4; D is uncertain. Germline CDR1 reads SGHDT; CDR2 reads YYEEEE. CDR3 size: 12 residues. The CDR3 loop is CHPAVVNEKLFF. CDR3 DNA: TGTCACCCGGCGGTGGTAAATGAAAAACTGTTTTTT.

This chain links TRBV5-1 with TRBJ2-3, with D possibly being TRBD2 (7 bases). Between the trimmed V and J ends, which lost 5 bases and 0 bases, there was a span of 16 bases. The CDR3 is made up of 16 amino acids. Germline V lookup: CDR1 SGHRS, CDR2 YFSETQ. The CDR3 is CASRGGAASSTDTQYF. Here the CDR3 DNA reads TGCGCCAGCAGAGGGGGGGCGGCATCGAGCACAGATACGCAGTATTTT. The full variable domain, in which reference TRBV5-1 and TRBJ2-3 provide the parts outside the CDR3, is KAGVTQTPRYLIKTRGQQVTLSCSPISGHRSVSWYQQTPGQGLQFLFEYFSETQRNKGNFPGRFSGRQFSNSRSEMNVSTLELGDSALYLCASRGGAASSTDTQYFGPGTRLTVL.

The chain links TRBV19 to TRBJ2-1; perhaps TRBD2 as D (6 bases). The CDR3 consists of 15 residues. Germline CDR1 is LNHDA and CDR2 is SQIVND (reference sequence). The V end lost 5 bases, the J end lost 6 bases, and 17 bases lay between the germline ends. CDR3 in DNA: TGTGCCAGTAGTTCCCGGGACCCCGGGGGCAATGAGCAGTTCTTC. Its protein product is CASSSRDPGGNEQFF.

The CDR3 is CASSMSSSGGPEAFF. The DNA of the CDR3 is TGTGCCAGTAGTATGAGTAGCAGCGGTGGGCCTGAAGCTTTCTTT. J is TRBJ1-1 and V is TRBV19; no reliable D call. The CDR3 runs 15 residues. V lost 3 bases to trimming and J lost 6 bases, with 17 bases between them. Germline V gives CDR1 LNHDA, CDR2 SQIVND (reference sequence). Full variable domain (outside the CDR3, taken from reference TRBV19 and TRBJ1-1): DGGITQSPKYLFRKEGQNVTLSCEQNLNHDAMYWYRQDPGQGLRLIYYSQIVNDFQKGDIAEGYSVSREKKESFPLTVTSAQKNPTAFYLCASSMSSSGGPEAFFGQGTRLTVV.

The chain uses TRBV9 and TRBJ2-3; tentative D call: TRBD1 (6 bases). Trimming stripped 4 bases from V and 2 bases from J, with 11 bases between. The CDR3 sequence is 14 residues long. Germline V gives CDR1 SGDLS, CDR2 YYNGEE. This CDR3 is CASSIQGFTDTQYF. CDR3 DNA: TGTGCCAGCAGCATACAGGGATTCACAGATACGCAGTATTTT.

This CDR3 is CASSLFVLAGHQETQYF. In nucleotides, the CDR3 is TGTGCCAGCAGCTTGTTTGTCTTAGCGGGGCACCAAGAGACCCAGTACTTC. The V and J genes are TRBV5-5 and TRBJ2-5, with 8 positions matching TRBD2. V dropped 1 base and J dropped 0; count of bases not matched to a gene: 8. This CDR3 has 17 residues. Per the germline V gene, CDR1 is SGHKS and CDR2 is YYEKEE (reference sequence).

In DNA, the CDR3 is TGCGCCAGCAGCCAAGAAGCCCAGACTAGCGGGGGGTCCTTCACAGATACGCAGTATTTT. It translates to CASSQEAQTSGGSFTDTQYF. This sequence joins TRBV4-3 and TRBJ2-3, with 13 bases aligning to TRBD2. The germline V gene encodes CDR1 LGHNA and CDR2 YSLEER. CDR3 length equals 20 residues. Trimming cost V 0 bases and J 2 bases; bases outside gene matches: 11.

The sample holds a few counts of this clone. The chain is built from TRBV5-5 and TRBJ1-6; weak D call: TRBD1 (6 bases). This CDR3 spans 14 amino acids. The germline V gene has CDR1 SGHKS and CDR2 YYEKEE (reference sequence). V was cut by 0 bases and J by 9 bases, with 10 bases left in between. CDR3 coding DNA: TGTGCCAGCAGCTTGGGGGACATTTTTTCACCCCTCCACTTT. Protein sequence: CASSLGDIFSPLHF.

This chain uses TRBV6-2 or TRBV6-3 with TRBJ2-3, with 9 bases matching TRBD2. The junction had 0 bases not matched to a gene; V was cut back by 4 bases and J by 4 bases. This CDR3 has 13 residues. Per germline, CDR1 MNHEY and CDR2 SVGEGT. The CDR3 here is CASSWTSADTQYF. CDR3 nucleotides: TGTGCCAGCAGTTGGACTAGCGCAGATACGCAGTATTTT.

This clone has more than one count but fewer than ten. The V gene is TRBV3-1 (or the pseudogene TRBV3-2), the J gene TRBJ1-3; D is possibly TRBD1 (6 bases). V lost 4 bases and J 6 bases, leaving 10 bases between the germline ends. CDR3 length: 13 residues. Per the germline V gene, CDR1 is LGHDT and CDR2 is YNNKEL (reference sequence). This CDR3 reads CASSPGQKNTIYF. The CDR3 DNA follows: TGTGCCAGCAGCCCAGGACAGAAAAACACCATATATTTT.

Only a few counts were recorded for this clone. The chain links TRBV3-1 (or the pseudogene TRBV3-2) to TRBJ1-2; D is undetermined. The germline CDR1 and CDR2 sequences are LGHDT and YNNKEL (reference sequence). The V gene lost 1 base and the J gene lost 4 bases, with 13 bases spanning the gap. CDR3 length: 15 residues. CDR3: CASSQVGGSGYGYTF. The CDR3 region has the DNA TGTGCCAGCAGCCAAGTTGGAGGGTCAGGCTATGGCTACACCTTC.

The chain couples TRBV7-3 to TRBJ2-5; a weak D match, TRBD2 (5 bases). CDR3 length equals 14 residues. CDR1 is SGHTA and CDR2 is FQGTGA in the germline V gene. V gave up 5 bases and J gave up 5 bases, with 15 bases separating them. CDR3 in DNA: TGTGCCAGCAGCCCAAGCCGGGGTGGGGAGACCCAGTACTTC. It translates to CASSPSRGGETQYF.

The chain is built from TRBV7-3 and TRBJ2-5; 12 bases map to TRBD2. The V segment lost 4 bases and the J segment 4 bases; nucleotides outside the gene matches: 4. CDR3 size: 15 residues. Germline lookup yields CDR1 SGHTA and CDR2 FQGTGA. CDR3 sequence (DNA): TGTGCCAGCAGCTCTAGCGGGGGGGCCGGAGAGACCCAGTACTTC. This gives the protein CASSSSGGAGETQYF.

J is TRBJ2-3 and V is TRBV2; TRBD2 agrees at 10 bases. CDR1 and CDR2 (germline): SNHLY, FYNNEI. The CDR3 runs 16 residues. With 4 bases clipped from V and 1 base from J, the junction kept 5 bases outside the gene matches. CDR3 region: CASSVGLAVRTDTQYF. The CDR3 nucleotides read TGTGCCAGCAGTGTCGGACTAGCGGTTCGCACAGATACGCAGTATTTT.

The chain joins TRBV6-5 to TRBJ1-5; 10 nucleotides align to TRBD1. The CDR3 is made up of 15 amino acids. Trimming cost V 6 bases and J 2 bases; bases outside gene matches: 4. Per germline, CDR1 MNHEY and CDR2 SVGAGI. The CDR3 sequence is CASRHGTGGNQPQHF. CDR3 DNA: TGTGCCAGCAGACACGGGACAGGGGGCAATCAGCCCCAGCATTTT.

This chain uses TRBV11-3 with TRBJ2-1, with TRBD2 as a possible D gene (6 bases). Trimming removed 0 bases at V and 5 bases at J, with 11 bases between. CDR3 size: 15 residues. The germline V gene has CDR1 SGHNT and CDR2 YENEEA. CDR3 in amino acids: CASSLEGGPDNEQFF. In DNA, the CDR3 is TGTGCCAGCAGCTTAGAGGGGGGACCTGACAATGAGCAGTTCTTC.

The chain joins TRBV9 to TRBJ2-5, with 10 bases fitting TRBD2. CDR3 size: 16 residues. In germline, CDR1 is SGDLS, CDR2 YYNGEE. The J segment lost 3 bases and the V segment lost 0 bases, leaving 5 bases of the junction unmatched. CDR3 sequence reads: CASSVGVAGGKETQYF. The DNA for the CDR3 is TGTGCCAGCAGCGTAGGTGTAGCGGGGGGAAAAGAGACCCAGTACTTC.

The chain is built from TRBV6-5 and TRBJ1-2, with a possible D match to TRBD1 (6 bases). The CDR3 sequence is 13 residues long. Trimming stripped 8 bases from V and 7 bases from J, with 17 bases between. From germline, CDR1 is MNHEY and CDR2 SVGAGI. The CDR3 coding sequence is TGTGCCAGCGCCCATTGGGGGGGCGTTGGCTACACCTTC. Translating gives CASAHWGGVGYTF.

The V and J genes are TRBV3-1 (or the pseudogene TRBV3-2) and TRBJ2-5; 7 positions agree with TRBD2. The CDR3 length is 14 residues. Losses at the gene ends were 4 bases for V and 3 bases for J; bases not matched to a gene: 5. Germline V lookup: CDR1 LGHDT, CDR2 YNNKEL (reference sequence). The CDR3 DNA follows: TGTGCCAGCAGCCCGACGGGACTAAAAGAGACCCAGTACTTC. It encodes CASSPTGLKETQYF.

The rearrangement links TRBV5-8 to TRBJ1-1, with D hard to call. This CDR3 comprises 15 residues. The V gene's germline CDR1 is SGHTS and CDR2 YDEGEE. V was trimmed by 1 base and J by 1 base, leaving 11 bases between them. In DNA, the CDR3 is TGTGCCAGCAGCTTGAGAAAGATAGCGAACACTGAAGCTTTCTTT. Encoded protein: CASSLRKIANTEAFF.

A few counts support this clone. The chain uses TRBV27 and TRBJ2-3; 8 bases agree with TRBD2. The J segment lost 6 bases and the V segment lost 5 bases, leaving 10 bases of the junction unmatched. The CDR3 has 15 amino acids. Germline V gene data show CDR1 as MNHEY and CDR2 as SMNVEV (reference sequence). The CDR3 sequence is CASSRNGGARDTQYF. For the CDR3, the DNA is TGTGCCAGCAGTCGAAACGGGGGGGCAAGGGATACGCAGTATTTT.

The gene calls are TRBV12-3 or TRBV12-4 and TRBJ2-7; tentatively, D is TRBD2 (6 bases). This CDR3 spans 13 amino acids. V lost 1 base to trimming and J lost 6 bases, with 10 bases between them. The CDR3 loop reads CASSLVLGGEQYF. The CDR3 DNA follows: TGTGCCAGCAGTTTAGTCTTGGGGGGCGAGCAGTACTTC.

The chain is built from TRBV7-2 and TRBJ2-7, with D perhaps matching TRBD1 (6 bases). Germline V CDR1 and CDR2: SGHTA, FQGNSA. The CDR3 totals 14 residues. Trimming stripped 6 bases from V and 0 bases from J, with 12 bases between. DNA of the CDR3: TGTGCCAGCAGTCGGACAGCCTACTCCTACGAGCAGTACTTC. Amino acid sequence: CASSRTAYSYEQYF.